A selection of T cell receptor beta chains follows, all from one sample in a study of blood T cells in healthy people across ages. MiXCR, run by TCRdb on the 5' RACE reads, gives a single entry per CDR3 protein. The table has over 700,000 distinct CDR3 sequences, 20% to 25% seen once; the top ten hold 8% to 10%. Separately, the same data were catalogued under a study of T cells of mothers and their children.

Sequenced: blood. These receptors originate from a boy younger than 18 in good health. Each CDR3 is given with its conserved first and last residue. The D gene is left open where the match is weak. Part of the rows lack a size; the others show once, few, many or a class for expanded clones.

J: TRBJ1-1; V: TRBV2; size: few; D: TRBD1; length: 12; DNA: TGTGCCAGTCTCGTAGGGGGCCAGGAAGCTTTCTTT; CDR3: CASLVGGQEAFF
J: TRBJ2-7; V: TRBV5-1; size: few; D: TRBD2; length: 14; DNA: TGCGCCAGCAGAAATAGCGGGGGCCCCTCCGAGCAGTACTTC; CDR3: CASRNSGGPSEQYF
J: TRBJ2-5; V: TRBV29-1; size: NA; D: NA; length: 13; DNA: TGCAGCGTTGGGGGACTGGTTCGGGAGACCCAGTACTTC; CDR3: CSVGGLVRETQYF
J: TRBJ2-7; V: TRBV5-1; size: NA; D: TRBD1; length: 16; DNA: TGCGCCAGCAGCCCTTGGACAGGCCCAAACTCCTACGAGCAGTACTTC; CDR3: CASSPWTGPNSYEQYF
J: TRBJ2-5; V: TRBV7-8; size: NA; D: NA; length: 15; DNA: TGTGCCAGCAGCTTAGGACAGTCCTACGCGGAGACCCAGTACTTC; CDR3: CASSLGQSYAETQYF
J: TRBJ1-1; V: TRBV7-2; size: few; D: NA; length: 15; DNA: TGTGCCAGCAGCTTAGCGGGGGTAATGAACACTGAAGCTTTCTTT; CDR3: CASSLAGVMNTEAFF
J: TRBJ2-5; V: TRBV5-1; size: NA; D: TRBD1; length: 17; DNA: TGCGCCAGCAGCTTAGGGAGACAGGGGAGGAAACAAGAGACCCAGTACTTC; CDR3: CASSLGRQGRKQETQYF
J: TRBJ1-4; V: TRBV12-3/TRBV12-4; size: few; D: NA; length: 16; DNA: TGTGCCAGCAGTCTAACTCCCGGGACGGCGAATGAAAAACTGTTTTTT; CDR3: CASSLTPGTANEKLFF
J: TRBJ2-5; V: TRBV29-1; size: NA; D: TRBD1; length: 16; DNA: TGCAGCGTTGATAGAGACAGGGAGACGGAACCAGAGACCCAGTACTTC; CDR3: CSVDRDRETEPETQYF
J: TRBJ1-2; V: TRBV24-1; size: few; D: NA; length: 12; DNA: TGTGCCACCAGAGGGACCAACTATGGCTACACCTTC; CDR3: CATRGTNYGYTF
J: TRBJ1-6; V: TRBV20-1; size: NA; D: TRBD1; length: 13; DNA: TGCAGTGCTGCCCAGGACAGGGATTCACCCCTCCACTTT; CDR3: CSAAQDRDSPLHF
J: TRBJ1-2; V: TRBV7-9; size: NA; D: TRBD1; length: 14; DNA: TGTGCCAGCAGCTTAGACGACAGGGTCTATGGCTACACCTTC; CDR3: CASSLDDRVYGYTF
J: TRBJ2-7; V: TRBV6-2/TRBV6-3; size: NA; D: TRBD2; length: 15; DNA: TGTGCCAGCCAATTAGCGGGGGAGAGGACCTACGAGCAGTACTTC; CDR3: CASQLAGERTYEQYF
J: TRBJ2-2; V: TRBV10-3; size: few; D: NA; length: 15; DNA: TGTGCCATCAGAACCGGGACGGGGAACACCGGGGAGCTGTTTTTT; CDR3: CAIRTGTGNTGELFF
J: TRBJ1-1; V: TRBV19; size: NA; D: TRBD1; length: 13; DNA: TGTGCCAGTAGTACAAACGGACAGGGGGAAGCTTTCTTT; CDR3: CASSTNGQGEAFF
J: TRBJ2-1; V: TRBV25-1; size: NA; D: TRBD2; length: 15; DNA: TGTGCCAGCAGTGAATATCGGACTAGCGGAAATGAGCAGTTCTTC; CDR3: CASSEYRTSGNEQFF
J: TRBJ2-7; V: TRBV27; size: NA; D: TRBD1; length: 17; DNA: TGTGCCAGCAGTTTATCCGACAGGGGGCGGGATAGGCATGAGCAGTACTTC; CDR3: CASSLSDRGRDRHEQYF
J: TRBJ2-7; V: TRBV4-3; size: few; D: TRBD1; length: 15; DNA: TGCGCCAGCAGCCAATGGACAGGGGGCTCCTACGAGCAGTACTTC; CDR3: CASSQWTGGSYEQYF
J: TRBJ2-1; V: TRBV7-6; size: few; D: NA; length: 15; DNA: TGTGCCAGCAGCTTAGTTCCAGGTTCGAGCAATGAGCAGTTCTTC; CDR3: CASSLVPGSSNEQFF
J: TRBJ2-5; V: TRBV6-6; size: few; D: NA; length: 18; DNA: TGTGCCAGCAGTTACTCGTACGTGGGGACCGCGTACCAAGAGACCCAGTACTTC; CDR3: CASSYSYVGTAYQETQYF
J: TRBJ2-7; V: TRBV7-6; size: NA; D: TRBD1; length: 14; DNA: TGTGCCAGCAGCGCCCGACAGGGGGCTTACGAGCAGTACTTC; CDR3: CASSARQGAYEQYF
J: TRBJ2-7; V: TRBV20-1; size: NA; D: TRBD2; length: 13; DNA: TGCAGTGCGGAGCGGGGGGTTGTTTACGAGCAGTACTTC; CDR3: CSAERGVVYEQYF
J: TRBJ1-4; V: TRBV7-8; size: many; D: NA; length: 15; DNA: TGTGCCAGCAGCTTAGCAGGGGAGGCTAATGAAAAACTGTTTTTT; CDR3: CASSLAGEANEKLFF
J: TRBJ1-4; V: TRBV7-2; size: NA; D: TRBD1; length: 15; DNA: TGTGCCAGCAGCTTCAACAGGGGGGCTAATGAAAAACTGTTTTTT; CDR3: CASSFNRGANEKLFF
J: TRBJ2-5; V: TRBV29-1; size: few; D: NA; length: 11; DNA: TGCAGCGTCTCCGAAGGGGGGACCCAGTACTTC; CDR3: CSVSEGGTQYF
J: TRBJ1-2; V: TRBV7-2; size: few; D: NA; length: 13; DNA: TGTGCCAGCAGTTGGGGCAGGAACTATGGCTACACCTTC; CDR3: CASSWGRNYGYTF
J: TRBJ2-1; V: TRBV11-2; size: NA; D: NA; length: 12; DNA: TGTGCCAGCAGCATGTCCTACAATGAGCAGTTCTTC; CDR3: CASSMSYNEQFF
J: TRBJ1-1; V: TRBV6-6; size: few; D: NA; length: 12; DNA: TGTGCCAGCAGCTTTTCGGACACTGAAGCTTTCTTT; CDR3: CASSFSDTEAFF
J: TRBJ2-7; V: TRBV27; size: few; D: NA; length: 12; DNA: TGTGCCAGCAGCTTTAGGGCGGGGGAGCAGTACTTC; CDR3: CASSFRAGEQYF
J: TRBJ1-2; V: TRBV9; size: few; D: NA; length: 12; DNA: TGTGCCAGCTCTAAGGGCTCCTATGGCTACACCTTC; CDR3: CASSKGSYGYTF